A single sample is the source of the 4 T cell receptor beta chains below, sequenced in a study of blood T cell repertoires in COVID-19 (dated by TCRdb to about 2020). Libraries came from the immunoSEQ multiplex PCR assay. TCRdb retrieved this table from immuneACCESS and kept in-frame rearrangements only. Not all clones are present; in checked studies, unresolved V genes account for under half, and no reason is known for the remainder. In all, the sample holds around 200,000 clones, and 80% to 90% of those were seen once. The ten largest clones take up less than 25% of the sample. The sample was peripheral blood. The receptors derive from a man in his sixties or seventies with active or convalescent COVID-19.

This chain links TRBV2 with TRBJ2-1, with 11 bases lining up with TRBD2. The CDR3 is 16 amino acids. CDR1 and CDR2 from the germline V gene are SNHLY and FYNNEI. The V segment lost 2 bases and the J segment 3 bases; nucleotides outside the gene matches: 3. CDR3 sequence: CASSELGTSGYNEQFF. The CDR3, as DNA: TGTGCCAGCAGTGAATTAGGGACTAGCGGCTACAATGAGCAGTTCTTC.

The genes are TRBV6-5 and TRBJ1-2; no definite D call. There are 14 residues in the CDR3. Germline lookup yields CDR1 MNHEY and CDR2 SVGAGI. V was shortened by 4 bases and J by 2 bases, with 11 bases between the two germline ends. CDR3 coding DNA: TGTGCCAGCAGTTTAGCCCCATGGAACTATGGCTACACCTTC. Its translation: CASSLAPWNYGYTF.

This clone is a singleton in its sample. The chain's CDR3 is CASSYGQGAYGSPLHF. CDR3 DNA: TGTGCCAGCAGCTACGGACAGGGGGCGTATGGTTCACCCCTCCACTTT. The V call is TRBV13, the J call TRBJ1-6, with TRBD1 identical over 11 bases. There are 16 residues in the CDR3. The V gene end was trimmed by 4 bases and the J gene end by 9 bases; junction bases not matched to a gene: 8. Germline V gene lookup returns CDR1 PRHDT and CDR2 FYEKMQ (reference sequence). The whole variable domain, filled in from reference TRBV13 and TRBJ1-6, reads AAGVIQSPRHLIKEKRETATLKCYPIPRHDTVYWYQQGPGQDPQFLISFYEKMQSDKGSIPDRFSAQQFSDYHSELNMSSLELGDSALYFCASSYGQGAYGSPLHFGNGTRLTVT.

The chain is built from TRBV19 and TRBJ1-4; perhaps TRBD1 as D (5 bases). V lost 4 bases to trimming and J lost 7 bases, with 16 bases between them. The germline gives CDR1 LNHDA, CDR2 SQIVND (reference sequence). The length of the CDR3 is 15 residues. The CDR3 protein is CASSTGDAWGEKLFF. CDR3 sequence (DNA): TGTGCCAGTAGTACGGGGGACGCTTGGGGTGAAAAACTGTTTTTT.